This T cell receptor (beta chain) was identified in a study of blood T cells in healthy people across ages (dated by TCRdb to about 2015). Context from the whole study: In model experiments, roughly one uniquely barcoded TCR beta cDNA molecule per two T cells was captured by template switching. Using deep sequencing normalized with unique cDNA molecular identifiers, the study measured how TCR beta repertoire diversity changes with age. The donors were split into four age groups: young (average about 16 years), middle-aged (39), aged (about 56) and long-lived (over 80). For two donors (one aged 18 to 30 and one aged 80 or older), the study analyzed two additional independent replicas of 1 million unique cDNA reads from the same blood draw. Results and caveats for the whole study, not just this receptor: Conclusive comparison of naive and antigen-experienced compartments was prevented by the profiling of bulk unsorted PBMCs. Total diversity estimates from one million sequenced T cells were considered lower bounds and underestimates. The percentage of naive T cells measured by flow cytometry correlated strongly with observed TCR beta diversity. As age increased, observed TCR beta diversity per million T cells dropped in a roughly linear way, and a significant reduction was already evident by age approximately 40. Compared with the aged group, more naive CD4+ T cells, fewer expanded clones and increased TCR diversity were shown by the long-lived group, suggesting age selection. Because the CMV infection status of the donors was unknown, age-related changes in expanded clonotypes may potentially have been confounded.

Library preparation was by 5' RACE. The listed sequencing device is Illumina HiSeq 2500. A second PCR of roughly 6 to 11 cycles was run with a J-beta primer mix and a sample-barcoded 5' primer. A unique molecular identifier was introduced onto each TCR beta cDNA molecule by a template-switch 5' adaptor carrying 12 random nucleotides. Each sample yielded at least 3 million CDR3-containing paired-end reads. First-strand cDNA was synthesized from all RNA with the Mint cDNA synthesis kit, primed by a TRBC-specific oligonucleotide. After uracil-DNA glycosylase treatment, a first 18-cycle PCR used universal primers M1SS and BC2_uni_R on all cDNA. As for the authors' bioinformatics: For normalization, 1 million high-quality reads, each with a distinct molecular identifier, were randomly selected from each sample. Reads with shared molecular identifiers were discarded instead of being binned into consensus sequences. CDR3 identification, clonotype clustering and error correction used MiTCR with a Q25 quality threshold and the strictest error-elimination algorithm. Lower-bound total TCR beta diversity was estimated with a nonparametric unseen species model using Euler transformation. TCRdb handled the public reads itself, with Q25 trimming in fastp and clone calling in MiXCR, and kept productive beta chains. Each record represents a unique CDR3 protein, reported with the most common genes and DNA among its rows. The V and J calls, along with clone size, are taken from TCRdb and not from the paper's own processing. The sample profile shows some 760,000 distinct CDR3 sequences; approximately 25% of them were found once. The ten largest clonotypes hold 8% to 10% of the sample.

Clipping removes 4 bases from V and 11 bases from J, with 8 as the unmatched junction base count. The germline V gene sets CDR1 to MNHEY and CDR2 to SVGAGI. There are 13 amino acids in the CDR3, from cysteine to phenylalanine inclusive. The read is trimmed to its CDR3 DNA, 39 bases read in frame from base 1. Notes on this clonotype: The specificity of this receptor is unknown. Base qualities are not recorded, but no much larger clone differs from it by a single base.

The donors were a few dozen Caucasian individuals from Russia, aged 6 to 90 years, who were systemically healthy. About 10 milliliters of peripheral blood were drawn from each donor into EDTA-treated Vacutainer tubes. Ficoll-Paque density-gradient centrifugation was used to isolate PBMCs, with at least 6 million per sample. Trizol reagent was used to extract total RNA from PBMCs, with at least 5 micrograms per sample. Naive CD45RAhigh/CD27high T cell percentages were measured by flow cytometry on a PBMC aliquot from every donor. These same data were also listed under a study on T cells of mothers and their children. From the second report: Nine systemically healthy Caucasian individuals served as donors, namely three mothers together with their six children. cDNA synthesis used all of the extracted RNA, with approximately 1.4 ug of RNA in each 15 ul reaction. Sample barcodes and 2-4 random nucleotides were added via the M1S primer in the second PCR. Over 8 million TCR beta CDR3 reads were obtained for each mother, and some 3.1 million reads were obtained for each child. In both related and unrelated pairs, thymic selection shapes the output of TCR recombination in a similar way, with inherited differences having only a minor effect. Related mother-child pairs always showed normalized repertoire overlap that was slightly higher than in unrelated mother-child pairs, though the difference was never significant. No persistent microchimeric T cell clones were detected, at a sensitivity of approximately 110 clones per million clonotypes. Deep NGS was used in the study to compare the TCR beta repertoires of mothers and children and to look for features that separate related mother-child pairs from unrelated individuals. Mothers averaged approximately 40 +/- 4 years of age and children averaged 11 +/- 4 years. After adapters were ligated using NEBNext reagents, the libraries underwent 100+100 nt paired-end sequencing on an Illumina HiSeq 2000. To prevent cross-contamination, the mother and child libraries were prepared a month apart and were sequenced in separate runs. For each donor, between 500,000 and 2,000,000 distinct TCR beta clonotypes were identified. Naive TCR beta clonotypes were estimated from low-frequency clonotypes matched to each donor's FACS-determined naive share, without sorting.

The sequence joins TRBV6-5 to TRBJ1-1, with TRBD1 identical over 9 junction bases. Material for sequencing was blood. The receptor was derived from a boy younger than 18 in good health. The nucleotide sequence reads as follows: TGTGCCAGCAGTTTACAAGGACAGGGGAGGGCTTTCTTT. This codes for CASSLQGQGRAFF.